Below, one T cell receptor beta chain is given with its context. A far larger clone lies a single base away; this is likely a read error. The CDR3 contains 13 residues. The sample is drawn from a study of identical twins. A single record per CDR3 protein comes from TCRdb applying MiXCR to the 5' RACE reads. The table shows approximately 300,000 distinct CDR3 sequences, with less than 9.5% occurring only once. These same data were also listed under a study on yellow fever vaccine responses in identical twins.

The TCR comes from a woman under 30 in good health. The gene calls are TRBV12-3 or TRBV12-4 and TRBJ2-7, with 7 bases lining up with TRBD1. The material sequenced was CD8+ T cells sorted from blood. The CDR3 reads CSSSLRQGYEQYF. The CDR3 DNA reads TGTTCCAGCAGTTTACGACAGGGCTACGAGCAGTACTTC.